What follows are 26 T cell receptor beta chains derived from one specimen sequenced in a study of cytomegalovirus exposure and HLA in healthy donors. PCR amplification relied on 60 Vbeta primers (plus 13 Jbeta primers). The method was immunoSEQ multiplex PCR; TCRdb's version includes in-frame clones alone and lacks a portion of them. The sample lists around 99,000 clones, 73% seen once, with approximately 8% in the top ten. Sequencing was carried out using PBMCs. The source of these receptors is a middle-aged man in good health and CMV-seronegative.

The chain is built from TRBV18 and TRBJ2-7; 8 nucleotides agree with TRBD1. CDR1 KGHSH and CDR2 LQKENI come from the germline V gene. The ends lost 0 bases at V and 3 bases at J; junction bases unmatched: 13. This CDR3 is 18 amino acids long. CDR3 DNA: TGTGCCAGCTCACCACCCTCTAAGGACAGGGTAAGGTACTACGAGCAGTACTTC. This translates into CASSPPSKDRVRYYEQYF. The full variable domain, with the rest looked up from reference TRBV18 and TRBJ2-7, is NAGVMQNPRHLVRRRGQEARLRCSPMKGHSHVYWYRQLPEEGLKFMVYLQKENIIDESGMPKERFSAEFPKEGPSILRIQQVVRGDSAAYFCASSPPSKDRVRYYEQYFGPGTRLTVT.

V usage is TRBV7-6 and J usage is TRBJ2-1; perhaps TRBD2 as D (6 bases). This CDR3 contains 12 residues. Trimming removed 3 bases from V and 10 bases from J, with 10 bases in between. CDR1 is SGHVS, CDR2 FNYEAQ, per germline. DNA of the CDR3: TGTGCCAGCAGCTTTGGGGGGAGGGAGCAGTTCTTC. Amino acids: CASSFGGREQFF.

The rearrangement joins TRBV7-9 to TRBJ1-5, with D hard to call. Deletions cut 6 bases from V and 5 bases from J, with 14 bases between. This CDR3 spans 14 amino acids. Germline V lookup: CDR1 SEHNR, CDR2 FQNEAQ (reference sequence). The CDR3 nucleotides are TGTGCCAGCAGTCGCGCTGGGCGGGATCAGCCCCAGCATTTT. It encodes CASSRAGRDQPQHF.

This chain links TRBV4-3 with TRBJ2-1, with 10 bases lining up with TRBD2. J was trimmed by 6 bases and V by 0 bases; bases with no gene match: 5. The length of the CDR3 is 16 residues. CDR1 LGHNA and CDR2 YSLEER come from the germline V gene. In DNA, the CDR3 is TGCGCCAGCAGCCAAGACAGCGGGGGGGCGTCCAATGAGCAGTTCTTC. It translates to CASSQDSGGASNEQFF.

This clone was observed a few times. This sequence joins TRBV13 and TRBJ1-2; D not certain. The CDR3 spans 10 residues. In germline, CDR1 is PRHDT, CDR2 FYEKMQ (reference sequence). V was cut by 5 bases and J by 6 bases, with 4 bases left in between. The CDR3 spells CASSPDGYTF. In DNA, the CDR3 is TGTGCCAGCAGCCCCGATGGCTACACCTTC.

The CDR3 loop reads CASSLRSDTQYF. DNA for the CDR3: TGTGCCAGCTCACTGCGATCAGATACGCAGTATTTT. V usage is TRBV18 and J usage is TRBJ2-3; D remains ambiguous. Trimming shortened V by 4 bases and J by 4 bases, and 6 bases separated the two germline ends. The V gene's germline CDR1 is KGHSH and CDR2 LQKENI. CDR3 length: 12 residues.

About this clone: Other DNA sequences within the sample encode an identical CDR3. The chain employs TRBV27 and TRBJ1-5; D remains unclear. The germline gives CDR1 MNHEY, CDR2 SMNVEV (reference sequence). The CDR3 contains 13 residues. Trimming removed 2 bases at V and 2 bases at J, with 4 bases between. CDR3 sequence: CASSLQGNQPQHF. The CDR3, as DNA: TGTGCCAGCAGTTTACAGGGCAATCAGCCCCAGCATTTT.

The gene calls are TRBV7-8 and TRBJ2-5; D is undetermined. V was cut by 6 bases and J by 1 base, with 6 bases left in between. This CDR3 has 12 amino acids. CDR1 is SGHVS, CDR2 FQNEAQ, per germline. The CDR3 loop reads CASRRPQETQYF. The CDR3 bases are TGTGCCAGCAGGAGGCCCCAAGAGACCCAGTACTTC.

This sequence joins TRBV20-1 and TRBJ1-2; D gene unclear. The ends were cut back, 3 bases at V and 3 bases at J, with 5 bases in the middle. The CDR3 spans 11 residues. Germline CDR1 and CDR2: DFQATT and SNEGSKA (reference sequence). The CDR3 reads CSASTDYGYTF. In nucleotides, the CDR3 is TGCAGTGCTAGTACGGACTATGGCTACACCTTC.

The chain is built from TRBV6-6 and TRBJ1-4, with 8 positions matching TRBD1. The ends lost 2 bases at V and 6 bases at J; junction bases unmatched: 2. There are 14 residues in the CDR3. Per the germline V gene, CDR1 is MNHNY and CDR2 is SVGAGI (reference sequence). The CDR3 loop reads CASSYAGGYEKLFF. The CDR3 nucleotides read TGTGCCAGCAGTTACGCAGGGGGCTATGAAAAACTGTTTTTT.

The chain combines TRBV6-1 with TRBJ2-5; TRBD1 matches 7 bases. V was clipped by 7 bases and J by 2 bases; unmatched bases: 10. Germline CDR1 MNHNS, CDR2 SASEGT. The CDR3 spans 15 residues. This chain's CDR3 is CASKPGTVLQETQYF. The CDR3 DNA sequence: TGTGCCAGCAAGCCTGGGACAGTTTTACAAGAGACCCAGTACTTC.

This chain joins TRBV6-1 and TRBJ1-5, with TRBD1 matching over 9 bases. The CDR3 sequence is 14 residues long. Germline CDR1 reads MNHNS; CDR2 reads SASEGT. J gave up 7 bases and V 4 bases, and 5 bases lay outside the gene matches. CDR3 bases: TGTGCCAGCAGTGCACTCACAGGGGGCCAGCCCCAGCATTTT. It encodes CASSALTGGQPQHF.

The chain is built from TRBV4-1 and TRBJ2-5, with TRBD1 identical over 8 bases. The length of the CDR3 is 15 residues. Germline CDR1 and CDR2: MGHRA and YSYEKL. The trim removed 4 bases at V and 4 bases at J, leaving 8 bases unmatched. CDR3 region: CASSRKQGGLETQYF. As DNA, the CDR3 is TGCGCCAGCAGCCGCAAACAGGGGGGTTTAGAGACCCAGTACTTC.

This clone came up once. The V gene is TRBV30, the J gene TRBJ1-6; 7 bases are a match to TRBD1. Germline-derived CDR1 and CDR2 are GTSNPN and SVGIG (reference sequence). The CDR3 covers 13 residues. Trimming cost V 3 bases and J 4 bases; bases outside gene matches: 0. The CDR3 spells CAWRGQYNSPLHF. The CDR3 nucleotides read TGTGCCTGGAGGGGACAGTATAATTCACCCCTCCACTTT.

J is TRBJ2-5 and V is TRBV13; 7 bases match TRBD2. CDR1 and CDR2 from the germline V gene are PRHDT and FYEKMQ (reference sequence). V lost 1 base to trimming and J lost 4 bases; unmatched junction nucleotides: 3. This CDR3 is built from 14 residues. The CDR3 region is CASSLVGGGETQYF. The CDR3 nucleotides read TGTGCCAGCAGCTTAGTCGGCGGGGGAGAGACCCAGTACTTC.

The sample holds a few counts of this clone. V and J are TRBV14 and TRBJ1-1, with D possibly matching TRBD1 (6 bases). Between the trimmed V and J ends, which lost 0 bases and 11 bases, there was a span of 16 bases. The CDR3 is made up of 14 amino acids. The germline V gene encodes CDR1 SGHDN and CDR2 FVKESK. This CDR3 is CASSQDRPGHRAFF. The CDR3 coding sequence is TGTGCCAGCAGCCAAGATCGTCCGGGACACCGGGCTTTCTTT.

The table lists this clone with a few counts. The chain employs TRBV5-6 and TRBJ2-7; 16 bases are shared with TRBD2. The ends lost 3 bases at V and 5 bases at J; junction bases unmatched: 11. Germline V gene data show CDR1 as SGHDT and CDR2 as YYEEEE. The CDR3 spans 18 residues. This CDR3 is CASSWGTSGGAICHEQYF. Here the CDR3 DNA reads TGTGCCAGCAGCTGGGGGACTAGCGGGGGGGCGATCTGCCACGAGCAGTACTTC. The whole variable domain, filled in from reference TRBV5-6 and TRBJ2-7, reads DAGVTQSPTHLIKTRGQQVTLRCSPKSGHDTVSWYQQALGQGPQFIFQYYEEEERQRGNFPDRFSGHQFPNYSSELNVNALLLGDSALYLCASSWGTSGGAICHEQYFGPGTRLTVT.

V and J are TRBV5-1 and TRBJ1-2, with unresolved D. This CDR3 has 12 amino acids. Germline CDR1 is SGHRS and CDR2 is YFSETQ. Trimming left V 4 bases short and J 4 bases short, with 8 bases between. The CDR3 spells CASSLASYGYTF. CDR3 DNA: TGCGCCAGCAGCCTAGCTAGCTATGGCTACACCTTC.

The V gene is TRBV4-3, the J gene TRBJ2-2; TRBD1 agrees at 7 bases. Germline V gives CDR1 LGHNA, CDR2 YSLEER. With 5 bases clipped from V and 8 bases from J, the junction kept 8 bases outside the gene matches. This CDR3 is built from 14 residues. The CDR3 nucleotides are TGCGCCAGCAGCGGACAGGCCCTGGGGGGGGAGCTGTTTTTT. Protein: CASSGQALGGELFF.

This sequence joins TRBV15 and TRBJ2-7; TRBD1 is a possible D gene (7 bases). There are 15 residues in the CDR3. The V gene lost 0 bases and the J gene lost 3 bases, with 12 bases spanning the gap. Germline V lookup: CDR1 LNHNV, CDR2 YYDKDF (reference sequence). The CDR3 sequence is CATSRDRGAHYEQYF. CDR3 DNA: TGTGCCACCAGCAGAGACAGGGGGGCTCACTACGAGCAGTACTTC.

The chain employs TRBV28 and TRBJ1-2; 7 bases line up with TRBD1. The V gene end was trimmed by 2 bases and the J gene end by 5 bases; junction bases not matched to a gene: 5. Germline V gene sequence: CDR1 MDHEN, CDR2 SYDVKM. There are 14 residues in the CDR3. CDR3 nucleotide sequence: TGTGCCAGCAGTTTAACCGGGACAGATTATGGCTACACCTTC. This translates into CASSLTGTDYGYTF.

The rearrangement links TRBV6-6 to TRBJ2-7; D perhaps matches TRBD1 (5 bases). Per germline, CDR1 MNHNY and CDR2 SVGAGI (reference sequence). The CDR3 loop spans 14 amino acids. With 2 bases removed from V and 2 bases from J, the gap between germline ends came to 10 bases. The DNA for the CDR3 is TGTGCCAGCAGTTACGGGGCAGGTCCCTACGAGCAGTACTTC. As protein: CASSYGAGPYEQYF.

The count of this clone is one. The chain joins TRBV7-9 to TRBJ1-1; maybe TRBD1 (5 bases). The CDR3 spans 14 residues. Trimming left V 6 bases short and J 9 bases short, with 20 bases between. The germline CDR1 and CDR2 sequences are SEHNR and FQNEAQ (reference sequence). The CDR3 reads CASSPNANRLKAFF. The CDR3 coding sequence is TGTGCCAGCAGTCCCAACGCCAACAGGCTAAAAGCTTTCTTT.

This clone was seen only a few times. The genes are TRBV7-3 and TRBJ2-2, with D possibly matching TRBD2 (6 bases). Germline values: CDR1 SGHTA, CDR2 FQGTGA. The CDR3 loop spans 17 amino acids. Trimming shortened V by 6 bases and J by 1 base, and 18 bases separated the two germline ends. The CDR3 here is CASRQFTSPWNTGELFF. DNA for the CDR3: TGTGCCAGCAGACAATTTACTAGCCCGTGGAACACCGGGGAGCTGTTTTTT.

V and J are TRBV19 and TRBJ1-2, with TRBD1 as a possible D gene (6 bases). The germline V gene has CDR1 LNHDA and CDR2 SQIVND (reference sequence). The CDR3 is made up of 14 amino acids. V lost 6 bases to trimming and J lost 8 bases, with 19 bases between them. Written as DNA, the CDR3 is TGTGCCAGTAGAACTTCCCCAGGGGTGGAAGGCTACACCTTC. This gives the protein CASRTSPGVEGYTF.

About this clone itself: One end of the junction does not line up with germline, which may come from a read error. The chain uses TRBV7-7 and TRBJ2-5, with 7 bases aligning to TRBD2. This CDR3 comprises 13 residues. The germline V gene has CDR1 SSHAT and CDR2 FNYEAQ (reference sequence). The CDR3 here is CASSTPGGETQYF. The CDR3 DNA is TGTGCTAGCAGCACGCCGGGGGGTGAGACCCAGTACTTC. Supplemented by reference TRBV7-7 and TRBJ2-5, the full variable domain reads GAGVSQSPRYKVTKRGQDVTLRCDPISSHATLYWYQQALGQGPEFLTYFNYEAQPDKSGLPSDRFSAERPEGSISTLTIQRTEQRDSAMYRCASSTPGGETQYFGPGTRLLVL.